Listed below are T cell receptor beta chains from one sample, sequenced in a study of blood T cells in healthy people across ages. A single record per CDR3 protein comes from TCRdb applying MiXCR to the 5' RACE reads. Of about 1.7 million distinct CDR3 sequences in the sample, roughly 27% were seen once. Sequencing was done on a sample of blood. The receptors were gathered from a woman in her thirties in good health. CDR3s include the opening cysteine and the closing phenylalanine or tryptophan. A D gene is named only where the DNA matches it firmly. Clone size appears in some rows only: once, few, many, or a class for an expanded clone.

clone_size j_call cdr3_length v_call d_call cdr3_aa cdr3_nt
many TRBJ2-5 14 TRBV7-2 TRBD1 CASSRQGGKETQYF TGTGCCAGCAGCCGACAGGGGGGGAAAGAGACCCAGTACTTC
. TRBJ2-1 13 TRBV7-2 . CASSPLWSNEQFF TGTGCCAGCAGCCCCCTGTGGAGCAATGAGCAGTTCTTC
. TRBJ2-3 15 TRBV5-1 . CASSPSRSDLNTQYF TGCGCCAGCAGCCCTAGCAGGAGCGACTTAAATACGCAGTATTTT
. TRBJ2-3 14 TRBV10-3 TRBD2 CATGTSGTADTQYF TGTGCCACAGGGACTAGCGGGACCGCAGATACGCAGTATTTT
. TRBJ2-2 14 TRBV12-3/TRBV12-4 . CASSSTPFGGELFF TGTGCCAGCAGCTCTACCCCCTTTGGCGGGGAGCTGTTTTTT
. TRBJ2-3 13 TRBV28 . CASSLPTKDTQYF TGTGCCAGCAGTTTGCCGACAAAAGATACGCAGTATTTT
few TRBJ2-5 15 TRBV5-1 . CASIRVAGNQETQYF TGCGCCAGCATTAGGGTCGCGGGGAACCAAGAGACCCAGTACTTC
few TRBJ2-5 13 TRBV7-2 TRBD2 CASSSGGVVEQYF TGTGCCAGCAGCTCCGGGGGGGTAGTGGAGCAGTACTTC
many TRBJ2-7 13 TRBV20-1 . CSARYRVFYEQYF TGCAGTGCTAGGTATCGGGTTTTCTACGAGCAGTACTTC
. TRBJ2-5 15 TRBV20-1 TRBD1 CSARPVGQVKETQYF TGCAGTGCTAGACCCGTGGGACAGGTAAAGGAGACCCAGTACTTC
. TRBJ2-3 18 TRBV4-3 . CASSQDNLAGSSTDTQYF TGCGCCAGCAGCCAAGACAATCTGGCGGGGTCTAGCACAGATACGCAGTATTTT
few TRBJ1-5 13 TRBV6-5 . CASSYTVDQPQHF TGTGCCAGCAGTTACACAGTTGATCAGCCCCAGCATTTT
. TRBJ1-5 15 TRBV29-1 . CSVEDYGGPNQPQHF TGCAGCGTTGAAGATTATGGGGGCCCTAATCAGCCCCAGCATTTT
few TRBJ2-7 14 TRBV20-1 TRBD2 CSARASGRWGEQYF TGCAGTGCTAGGGCTAGCGGGAGATGGGGCGAGCAGTACTTC
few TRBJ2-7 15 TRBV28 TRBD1 CASSTVQGLLREQYF TGTGCCAGCAGTACAGTACAGGGGCTATTGAGGGAGCAGTACTTC
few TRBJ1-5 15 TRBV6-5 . CASSLTAGGNQPQHF TGTGCCAGCAGCTTGACCGCGGGTGGCAATCAGCCCCAGCATTTT
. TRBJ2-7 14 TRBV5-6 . CASSLDGGKYEQYF TGTGCCAGCAGCTTGGATGGGGGGAAATACGAGCAGTACTTC